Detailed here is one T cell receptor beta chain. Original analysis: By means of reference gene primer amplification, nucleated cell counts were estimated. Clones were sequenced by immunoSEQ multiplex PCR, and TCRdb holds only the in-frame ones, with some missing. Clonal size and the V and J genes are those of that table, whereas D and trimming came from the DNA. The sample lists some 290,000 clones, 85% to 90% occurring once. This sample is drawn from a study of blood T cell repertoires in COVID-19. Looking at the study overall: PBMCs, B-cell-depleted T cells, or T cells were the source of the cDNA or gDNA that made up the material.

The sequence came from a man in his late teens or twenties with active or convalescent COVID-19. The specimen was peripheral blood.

CDR3 coding DNA: TGTGCCAGCAGCCCCGTAGGTGCGGGTGGTGAAAAACTGTTTTTT. Its translation is CASSPVGAGGEKLFF. The chain uses TRBV7-9 and TRBJ1-4; no firm D call. V lost 5 bases and J 7 bases, leaving 17 bases between the germline ends. CDR3 length: 15 residues. Germline assignment: CDR1 SEHNR and CDR2 FQNEAQ (reference sequence). Looking up the rest from reference TRBV7-9 and TRBJ1-4 gives the full variable domain: DTGVSQNPRHKITKRGQNVTFRCDPISEHNRLYWYRQTLGQGPEFLTYFQNEAQLEKSRLLSDRFSAERPKGSFSTLEIQRTEQGDSAMYLCASSPVGAGGEKLFFGSGTQLSVL.